This T cell receptor (beta chain) is from a study of T cells in Graves' hyperthyroidism and ophthalmopathy. Overall study: The blood sample was taken at first diagnosis, before treatment began. Study-level findings and limits: In the blood, most expanded thyroid clonotypes above 0.001 appeared as well.

RNA transcripts gave rise to amplified TCR beta CDR3 regions. The primer set for the first-round RT-PCR of the TCR CDR3 was HTBI. MiXCR, applied by TCRdb to the multiplex PCR reads, yields one record per CDR3 protein. The table lists more than 500,000 distinct CDR3 sequences, about 15% of them singletons, with 3.5% to 4.5% in the top ten. The table lists this clonotype with a few counts. Antigen specificity is unknown. The germline V and J ends were trimmed by 5 bases and 1 base, with 8 bases remaining between them. There are 12 residues in the CDR3. Germline V gene lookup returns CDR1 GTSNPN and CDR2 SVGIG (reference sequence). Each person with ophthalmopathy scored at least 3 on the Clinical Activity Score, reached NOSPECS grade 4 or higher, and had been ill under 3 months. In making diagnoses, clinical symptoms, serum thyroxine and TRAb, thyroid ultrasound and orbital computed tomography were all used.

This sequence joins TRBV30 and TRBJ1-1; D is possibly TRBD1 (5 bases). This TCR came from a woman between 40 and 55 years old with Graves' ophthalmopathy. The sequenced material came from blood. CDR3 bases: TGTGCCTGGGGGGGGGGGAACACTGAAGCTTTCTTT. Translation: CAWGGGNTEAFF.